The present entry profiles one TCR beta chain with its context. The sample comes from a study of shared clonotypes between healthy human individuals. Unsorted PBMC DNA was run through sequencing on ten immunoSEQ deep assay plates. In the authors' workflow: Because ImmunoSEQ provided only junction sequences with no quality scores, the filtering differed. The table came from immunoSEQ multiplex PCR; TCRdb's copy has only in-frame clones and leaves some out. That table is the source of V, J and clone size, and D and trimming were worked out from the DNA. The table shows about 480,000 clones, with 79% occurring only once. The sequence was obtained from a woman in her forties in good health. Some clones in this sample may be carry-over from other donors' samples. The sequenced sample was PBMCs.

CDR3 in DNA: TGTGCCAGCAGCTTAGTGTCTAGCGGGAGTTCAGATACGCAGTATTTT. Protein: CASSLVSSGSSDTQYF. The V and J genes are TRBV7-2 and TRBJ2-3; 10 nucleotides agree with TRBD2. The CDR3 covers 16 residues. V was pared by 1 base and J by 4 bases, with 5 bases of the junction left unmatched. Germline V lookup: CDR1 SGHTA, CDR2 FQGNSA.